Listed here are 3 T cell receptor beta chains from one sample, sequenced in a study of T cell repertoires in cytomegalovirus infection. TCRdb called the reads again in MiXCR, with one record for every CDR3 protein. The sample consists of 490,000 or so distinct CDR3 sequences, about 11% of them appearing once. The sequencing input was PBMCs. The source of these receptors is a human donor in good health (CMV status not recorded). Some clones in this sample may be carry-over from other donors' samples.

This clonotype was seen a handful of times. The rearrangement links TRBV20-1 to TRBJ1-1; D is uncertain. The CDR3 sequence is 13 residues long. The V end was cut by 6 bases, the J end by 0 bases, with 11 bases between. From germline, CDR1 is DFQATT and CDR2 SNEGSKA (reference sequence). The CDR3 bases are TGCAGTGCCAGACCGATGTTGAACACTGAAGCTTTCTTT. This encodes CSARPMLNTEAFF.

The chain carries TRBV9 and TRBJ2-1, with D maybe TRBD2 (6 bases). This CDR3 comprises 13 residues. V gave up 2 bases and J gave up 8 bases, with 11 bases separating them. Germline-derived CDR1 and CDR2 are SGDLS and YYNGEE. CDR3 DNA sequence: TGTGCCAGCAGCGTCCCCGGGAGCCATGAGCAGTTCTTC. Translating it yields CASSVPGSHEQFF.

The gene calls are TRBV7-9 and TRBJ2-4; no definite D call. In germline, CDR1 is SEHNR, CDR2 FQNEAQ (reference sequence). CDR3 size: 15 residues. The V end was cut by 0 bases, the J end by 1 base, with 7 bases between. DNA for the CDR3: TGTGCCAGCAGCTTAGCGTCGGTGGCCAAAAACATTCAGTACTTC. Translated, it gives CASSLASVAKNIQYF.